The 31 T cell receptor beta chains below were found in one sample sequenced in a study of blood T cell repertoires in COVID-19. Here immunoSEQ multiplex PCR was the method, and the copy in TCRdb shows in-frame clones only, minus some. The sample contains under 250,000 clones, roughly 80% of which appear only once. Sequencing was carried out using peripheral blood. The receptors were gathered from a woman of 80 years or more with acute or convalescent COVID-19.

The chain is built from TRBV19 and TRBJ2-3; 8 bases map to TRBD1. Per germline, CDR1 LNHDA and CDR2 SQIVND (reference sequence). The length of the CDR3 is 15 residues. J was trimmed by 2 bases and V by 4 bases; bases with no gene match: 5. This chain's CDR3 is CASSTSGGPTDTQYF. CDR3 coding DNA: TGTGCCAGTAGTACCTCAGGGGGCCCCACAGATACGCAGTATTTT.

The chain combines TRBV19 with TRBJ2-2; a weak D match, TRBD2 (5 bases). Deletions cut 3 bases from V and 0 bases from J, with 8 bases between. From germline, CDR1 is LNHDA and CDR2 SQIVND (reference sequence). The CDR3 runs 15 residues. The CDR3: CASSIRGPNTGELFF. The CDR3 region has the DNA TGTGCCAGTAGTATCAGAGGGCCGAACACCGGGGAGCTGTTTTTT. The complete variable domain, with remaining parts taken from reference TRBV19 and TRBJ2-2, reads DGGITQSPKYLFRKEGQNVTLSCEQNLNHDAMYWYRQDPGQGLRLIYYSQIVNDFQKGDIAEGYSVSREKKESFPLTVTSAQKNPTAFYLCASSIRGPNTGELFFGEGSRLTVL.

This clone has a single count. V gene TRBV5-4 combines with J gene TRBJ2-3; 8 positions agree with TRBD1. The V segment lost 0 bases and the J segment 3 bases; nucleotides outside the gene matches: 3. The CDR3 loop spans 15 amino acids. From germline, CDR1 is SGHNT and CDR2 YYREEE (reference sequence). The CDR3 is CASSLGDRKTDTQYF. Here the CDR3 DNA reads TGTGCCAGCAGCTTGGGGGACAGGAAAACAGATACGCAGTATTTT.

The sample holds a few counts of this clone. The V gene is TRBV2, the J gene TRBJ1-2; D is ambiguous. Trimming took 5 bases from V and 1 from J, leaving 8 bases between them. Germline values: CDR1 SNHLY, CDR2 FYNNEI. This CDR3 is 13 amino acids long. Here the CDR3 DNA reads TGTGCCAGCAGTTTAAGCCGTAACTATGGCTACACCTTC. Protein sequence: CASSLSRNYGYTF. The full variable domain, with the rest looked up from reference TRBV2 and TRBJ1-2, is EPEVTQTPSHQVTQMGQEVILRCVPISNHLYFYWYRQILGQKVEFLVSFYNNEISEKSEIFDDQFSVERPDGSNFTLKIRSTKLEDSAMYFCASSLSRNYGYTFGSGTRLTVV.

This chain links TRBV7-2 with TRBJ2-1; 15 bases are shared with TRBD2. Germline trimming cut 1 base from V and 13 bases from J; bases unmatched to any gene: 2. The CDR3 has 14 residues. Germline CDR1 reads SGHTA; CDR2 reads FQGNSA. CDR3 in amino acids: CASSLGTSGRVQFF. Written as DNA, the CDR3 is TGTGCCAGCAGCTTAGGGACTAGCGGGAGGGTTCAGTTCTTC.

The rearrangement joins TRBV6-5 to TRBJ1-2; a weak D match, TRBD1 (5 bases). CDR1 and CDR2 from the germline V gene are MNHEY and SVGAGI. This CDR3 has 13 amino acids. Deletions cut 5 bases from V and 4 bases from J, with 11 bases between. The CDR3 DNA follows: TGTGCCAGCAGTCTTGGGACTCCCTATGGCTACACCTTC. It translates to CASSLGTPYGYTF.

The V gene is TRBV30, the J gene TRBJ1-5; 9 nucleotides line up with TRBD1. CDR3 size: 14 residues. Germline V gene data show CDR1 as GTSNPN and CDR2 as SVGIG (reference sequence). Trimming removed 2 bases from V and 5 bases from J; junction bases left unmatched: 4. CDR3 in DNA: TGTGCCTGGAGTACAGGGGGCTTGGATCAGCCCCAGCATTTT. This codes for CAWSTGGLDQPQHF.

V gene TRBV7-9 combines with J gene TRBJ1-1, with D unresolved. Germline CDR1 is SEHNR and CDR2 is FQNEAQ (reference sequence). The germline V and J ends were trimmed by 5 bases and 0 bases, with 13 bases remaining between them. CDR3 size: 15 residues. In DNA form, the CDR3 reads TGTGCCAGCAGCCCCGGTGTAAGCATGAACACTGAAGCTTTCTTT. Encoded protein: CASSPGVSMNTEAFF.

The chain employs TRBV4-1 and TRBJ2-6; no clear D gene. Trimming cost V 3 bases and J 0 bases, with 12 bases left between them. Germline CDR1 MGHRA, CDR2 YSYEKL. This CDR3 is 17 amino acids long. CDR3 in amino acids: CASSQEIGGSGANVLTF. The DNA of the CDR3 is TGCGCCAGCAGCCAGGAGATCGGCGGCTCTGGGGCCAACGTCCTGACTTTC.

The sample holds a few counts of this clone. The V and J genes are TRBV6-1 and TRBJ1-5; TRBD1 matches 12 bases. V was clipped by 3 bases and J by 6 bases; unmatched bases: 6. This CDR3 spans 16 amino acids. CDR1 and CDR2 from the germline V gene are MNHNS and SASEGT. In DNA form, the CDR3 reads TGTGCCAGCAGTGACCCCGGGACAGGGGGCACTCAGCCCCAGCATTTT. It codes for CASSDPGTGGTQPQHF.

This clone was seen a handful of times. The rearrangement joins TRBV5-4 to TRBJ1-2, with D unresolved. The CDR3 totals 14 residues. Germline V gene sequence: CDR1 SGHNT, CDR2 YYREEE (reference sequence). The germline V and J ends were trimmed by 0 bases and 2 bases, with 8 bases remaining between them. CDR3 DNA: TGTGCCAGCAGCTTGGCGAGCATCAACTATGGCTACACCTTC. Translation: CASSLASINYGYTF.

This chain links TRBV2 with TRBJ2-5, with TRBD1 matching 7 bases. The germline V gene encodes CDR1 SNHLY and CDR2 FYNNEI. The CDR3 spans 15 residues. V lost 7 bases, J lost 1 base, and 9 bases stayed unmatched. The CDR3 DNA follows: TGTGCCAGCAAACGGGACAGTGGCGTCCAAGAGACCCAGTACTTC. Amino acid sequence: CASKRDSGVQETQYF. Full variable domain (outside the CDR3, taken from reference TRBV2 and TRBJ2-5): EPEVTQTPSHQVTQMGQEVILRCVPISNHLYFYWYRQILGQKVEFLVSFYNNEISEKSEIFDDQFSVERPDGSNFTLKIRSTKLEDSAMYFCASKRDSGVQETQYFGPGTRLLVL.

The chain recombines TRBV13 with TRBJ2-5; 12 bases match TRBD1. Looked up from germline, CDR1 is PRHDT and CDR2 is FYEKMQ (reference sequence). Trimming at V came to 2 bases and at J to 4 bases, leaving 5 bases not matched to a gene. CDR3 size: 16 residues. CDR3 bases: TGTGCCAGCAGCTTAAGGGGACAGGGGGCCTCAGAGACCCAGTACTTC. It specifies CASSLRGQGASETQYF.

The genes are TRBV27 and TRBJ1-6; TRBD1 aligns across 7 bases. The V segment lost 4 bases and the J segment 8 bases; nucleotides outside the gene matches: 8. The CDR3 sequence is 15 residues long. Germline lookup yields CDR1 MNHEY and CDR2 SMNVEV (reference sequence). In nucleotides, the CDR3 is TGTGCCAGCAGTTACGGGGACAGTAGGCATTCACCCCTCCACTTT. Protein sequence: CASSYGDSRHSPLHF.

Points on this clone: A read error may account for a junction end that differs from germline. The V call is TRBV6-1, the J call TRBJ2-7; a possible D gene is TRBD1 (6 bases). CDR3 length: 16 amino acids. Germline lookup yields CDR1 MNHNS and CDR2 SASEGT. Here the CDR3 reads CASCEFIVRGSYGQYF. CDR3 sequence (DNA): TGTGCCAGCTGTGAATTCATTGTCAGGGGCTCCTACGGGCAGTACTTC.

The J gene is TRBJ1-2, the V gene TRBV29-1; TRBD1 matches at 8 bases. J gave up 5 bases and V 3 bases, and 8 bases lay outside the gene matches. This CDR3 is built from 14 residues. CDR1 SQVTM and CDR2 ANQGSEA come from the germline V gene. This CDR3 is CSVDVTGDRYGYTF. The CDR3 nucleotides read TGCAGCGTTGACGTGACAGGGGATCGATATGGCTACACCTTC.

The J gene is TRBJ2-7, the V gene TRBV6-5, with 7 bases aligning to TRBD2. The junction had 9 bases not matched to a gene; V was cut back by 4 bases and J by 9 bases. The CDR3 contains 13 residues. Per the germline V gene, CDR1 is MNHEY and CDR2 is SVGAGI. In DNA form, the CDR3 reads TGTGCCAGCAGTTTAGGAGGGAGGGAATGGCAGTACTTC. It specifies CASSLGGREWQYF.

The chain combines TRBV5-4 with TRBJ2-2, with 9 positions matching TRBD2. CDR1 and CDR2 from the germline V gene are SGHNT and YYREEE (reference sequence). The length of the CDR3 is 15 residues. V dropped 4 bases and J dropped 4; count of bases not matched to a gene: 5. The CDR3 loop reads CASSLSGSFTGELFF. The CDR3 DNA reads as TGTGCCAGCAGCCTTAGCGGGAGTTTCACCGGGGAGCTGTTTTTT.

The J gene is TRBJ2-3, the V gene TRBV5-1; 7 positions agree with TRBD1. This CDR3 comprises 16 residues. Unmatched junction bases numbered 12, after V lost 5 bases and J lost 3 bases. Germline CDR1 SGHRS, CDR2 YFSETQ. In DNA form, the CDR3 reads TGCGCCAGCAGTAGGGGGCTACCAACGACTACAGATACGCAGTATTTT. Its protein product is CASSRGLPTTTDTQYF.

The V gene is TRBV11-1, the J gene TRBJ2-1, with 9 bases identical to TRBD2. Germline V gene sequence: CDR1 SGHAT, CDR2 FQDESV (reference sequence). The CDR3 loop spans 15 amino acids. J gave up 4 bases and V 5 bases, and 6 bases lay outside the gene matches. The CDR3 loop is CASSRGGATYNEQFF. CDR3 bases: TGTGCCAGCAGCCGCGGGGGGGCCACGTACAATGAGCAGTTCTTC.

As concerns this clone: Additional DNA sequences in this sample encode the identical CDR3. This chain connects TRBV5-1 to TRBJ1-2, with 7 bases lining up with TRBD1. There are 14 residues in the CDR3. With V trimmed by 3 bases and J by 3 bases, 5 bases remained unmatched. Germline loops: CDR1 SGHRS, CDR2 YFSETQ. The CDR3 spells CASSSSGGDYGYTF. Here the CDR3 DNA reads TGCGCCAGCAGCTCCTCAGGGGGAGACTATGGCTACACCTTC.

The rearrangement uses TRBV5-5 and TRBJ1-1, with D unresolved. This CDR3 region has 12 residues. The V end was cut by 1 base, the J end by 8 bases, with 9 bases between. Germline values: CDR1 SGHKS, CDR2 YYEKEE (reference sequence). The CDR3 here is CASSLPALEAFF. For the CDR3, the DNA is TGTGCCAGCAGCTTGCCTGCGTTAGAAGCTTTCTTT.

The rearrangement links TRBV10-1 to TRBJ1-1; D might be TRBD1 (5 bases). Germline CDR1 is WNHNN and CDR2 is SYGVQD (reference sequence). V shed 4 bases and J shed 4 bases, with 13 bases lying between them. The CDR3 is made up of 14 amino acids. The CDR3: CASSGSGLGTEAFF. DNA of the CDR3: TGCGCCAGCAGTGGTTCAGGGCTTGGCACTGAAGCTTTCTTT.

The chain couples TRBV12-3 or TRBV12-4 to TRBJ1-1; 8 positions agree with TRBD1. V lost 6 bases, J lost 7 bases, and 4 bases stayed unmatched. This CDR3 region has 12 residues. CDR3 DNA sequence: TGTGCCAGCAGCCGAGACAGGGGTGAAGCTTTCTTT. Its protein is CASSRDRGEAFF.

This sequence joins TRBV9 and TRBJ1-3; 7 nucleotides align to TRBD1. Trimming cost V 2 bases and J 0 bases; bases outside gene matches: 11. The V gene's germline CDR1 is SGDLS and CDR2 YYNGEE. The CDR3 has 18 residues. The DNA of the CDR3 is TGTGCCAGCAGCGTTGGTCCGGGACAGCAGTCCTCTGGAAACACCATATATTTT. The encoded protein is CASSVGPGQQSSGNTIYF.

Worth noting for this clone: This sample also contains other DNA sequences that code for the same CDR3. The rearrangement joins TRBV5-1 to TRBJ1-1; D not certain. The CDR3 spans 13 residues. Germline loops: CDR1 SGHRS, CDR2 YFSETQ. With 1 base removed from V and 0 bases from J, the gap between germline ends came to 4 bases. Here the CDR3 DNA reads TGCGCCAGCAGCTTGACGGTGAACACTGAAGCTTTCTTT. Amino acid sequence: CASSLTVNTEAFF.

J is TRBJ1-2 and V is TRBV5-6; 8 bases align to TRBD1. Germline V gene lookup returns CDR1 SGHDT and CDR2 YYEEEE. The CDR3 is 13 residues long. The ends lost 3 bases at V and 7 bases at J; junction bases unmatched: 5. Here the CDR3 reads CASSSGQGSGYTF. The CDR3 DNA reads TGTGCCAGCAGCTCCGGACAGGGCTCTGGCTACACCTTC.

The rearrangement joins TRBV6-5 to TRBJ2-7; D perhaps matches TRBD1 (6 bases). This CDR3 spans 14 amino acids. V was clipped by 0 bases and J by 2 bases, with 8 bases between them. CDR1 MNHEY and CDR2 SVGAGI come from the germline V gene. CDR3: CASSYSTGTYEQYF. CDR3 nucleotides: TGTGCCAGCAGTTACTCGACAGGTACCTACGAGCAGTACTTC.

The chain uses TRBV5-4 and TRBJ2-2; D may be TRBD2 (6 bases). The germline gives CDR1 SGHNT, CDR2 YYREEE (reference sequence). CDR3 length: 12 amino acids. The ends were cut back, 0 bases at V and 15 bases at J, with 12 bases in the middle. The CDR3 DNA is TGTGCCAGCAGCTTGGCCGGCGGGGTTGTGTTTTTT. This encodes CASSLAGGVVFF.

The gene calls are TRBV29-1 and TRBJ2-2; 8 positions agree with TRBD1. The CDR3 is made up of 14 amino acids. Germline values: CDR1 SQVTM, CDR2 ANQGSEA. V shed 7 bases and J 2 bases; nucleotides not matched to a gene: 6. CDR3 sequence (DNA): TGCAGCGCCAGACAGGGGTTAAACACCGGGGAGCTGTTTTTT. Translated, it gives CSARQGLNTGELFF.

The chain uses TRBV19 and TRBJ1-5, with a weak D call TRBD1 (5 bases). The V and J ends lost 7 bases and 3 bases respectively, with 13 bases between them. The CDR3 is 14 residues long. Germline V gene data show CDR1 as LNHDA and CDR2 as SQIVND (reference sequence). CDR3 region: CASTRAGLNQPQHF. Written as DNA, the CDR3 is TGTGCCAGTACCCGCGCGGGGCTCAATCAGCCCCAGCATTTT. Variable domain in full (rest from reference TRBV19 and TRBJ1-5): DGGITQSPKYLFRKEGQNVTLSCEQNLNHDAMYWYRQDPGQGLRLIYYSQIVNDFQKGDIAEGYSVSREKKESFPLTVTSAQKNPTAFYLCASTRAGLNQPQHFGDGTRLSIL.